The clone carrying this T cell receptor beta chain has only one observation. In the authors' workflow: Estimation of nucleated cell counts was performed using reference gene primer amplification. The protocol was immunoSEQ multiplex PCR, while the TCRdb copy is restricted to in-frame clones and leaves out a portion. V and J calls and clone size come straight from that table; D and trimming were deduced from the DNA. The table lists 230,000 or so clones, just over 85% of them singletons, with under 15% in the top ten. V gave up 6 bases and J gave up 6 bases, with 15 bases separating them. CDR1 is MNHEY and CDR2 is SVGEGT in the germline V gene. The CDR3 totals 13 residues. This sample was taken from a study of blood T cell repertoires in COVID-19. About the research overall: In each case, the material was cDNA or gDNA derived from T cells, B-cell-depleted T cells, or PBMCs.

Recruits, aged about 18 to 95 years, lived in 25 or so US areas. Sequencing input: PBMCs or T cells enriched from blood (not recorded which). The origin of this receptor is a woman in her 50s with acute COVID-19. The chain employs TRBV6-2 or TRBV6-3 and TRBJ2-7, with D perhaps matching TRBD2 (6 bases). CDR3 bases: TGTGCCAGCAGCCCGGGGTCGCGGGGCGAGCAGTACTTC. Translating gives CASSPGSRGEQYF.